Listed below are T cell receptor beta chains from one sample, sequenced in a study of cytomegalovirus exposure and HLA in healthy donors. This table comes from immunoSEQ multiplex PCR, and its TCRdb copy is limited to in-frame clones, with some not included. Counted here are about 180,000 clones, roughly 82% occurring once; the ten biggest clones make up 0.95% to 1.5%. Sequencing was done on a sample of PBMCs. The receptors come from a girl aged 2-10 years in good health and CMV-seropositive. Both conserved end residues are part of each CDR3. Each record gives: D gene, J gene, clone size, V gene, CDR3 protein, CDR3 DNA. D genes are given only for firm matches. Expanded clones are given a class, and other clones once, few, many or no size at all.

D gene: NA
J gene: TRBJ2-7
clone size: NA
V gene: TRBV11-2
CDR3 protein: CASSLVFSGSRAYEQYF
CDR3 DNA: TGTGCCAGCAGCTTAGTGTTCAGCGGGTCAAGGGCCTACGAGCAGTACTTC

D gene: NA
J gene: TRBJ2-3
clone size: NA
V gene: TRBV29-1
CDR3 protein: CSVDSTDTQYF
CDR3 DNA: TGCAGCGTGGACTCCACAGATACGCAGTATTTT

D gene: NA
J gene: TRBJ2-7
clone size: once
V gene: TRBV11-3
CDR3 protein: CASSDLATSVYEQYF
CDR3 DNA: TGTGCCAGCAGCGACCTAGCGACATCAGTCTACGAGCAGTACTTC

D gene: TRBD2
J gene: TRBJ2-7
clone size: NA
V gene: TRBV10-3
CDR3 protein: CAISEASGLYEQYF
CDR3 DNA: TGTGCCATCAGTGAAGCTAGCGGGCTTTACGAGCAGTACTTC

D gene: TRBD1
J gene: TRBJ1-4
clone size: NA
V gene: TRBV7-8
CDR3 protein: CASSLGGTGATLFF
CDR3 DNA: TGTGCCAGCAGCTTAGGGGGGACAGGGGCAACTCTGTTTTTT

D gene: NA
J gene: TRBJ2-2
clone size: NA
V gene: TRBV9
CDR3 protein: CASSKGLDANTGELFF
CDR3 DNA: TGTGCCAGCAGCAAGGGGCTAGACGCGAACACCGGGGAGCTGTTTTTT

D gene: TRBD2
J gene: TRBJ2-7
clone size: NA
V gene: TRBV11-3
CDR3 protein: CASSSGLASSYEQYF
CDR3 DNA: TGTGCCAGCAGCTCCGGACTAGCGTCCTCCTACGAGCAGTACTTC

D gene: NA
J gene: TRBJ1-4
clone size: many
V gene: TRBV10-1
CDR3 protein: CASSTGRGATNEKLFF
CDR3 DNA: TGCGCCAGCAGTACAGGGAGAGGGGCAACTAATGAAAAACTGTTTTTT

D gene: TRBD2
J gene: TRBJ2-7
clone size: NA
V gene: TRBV5-1
CDR3 protein: CASSLAGGNYEQYF
CDR3 DNA: TGCGCCAGCAGCTTGGCGGGGGGGAATTACGAGCAGTACTTC

D gene: TRBD1
J gene: TRBJ2-5
clone size: NA
V gene: TRBV7-6
CDR3 protein: CASSLDPGTGTQYF
CDR3 DNA: TGTGCCAGCAGCTTAGATCCGGGGACAGGGACCCAGTACTTC

D gene: TRBD2
J gene: TRBJ2-2
clone size: once
V gene: TRBV10-3
CDR3 protein: CAISGPGREVSRSTGELFF
CDR3 DNA: TGTGCCATCAGTGGCCCTGGGCGGGAGGTTTCTCGGAGCACCGGGGAGCTGTTTTTT

D gene: NA
J gene: TRBJ2-1
clone size: NA
V gene: TRBV5-1
CDR3 protein: CASSLLAGRGNEQFF
CDR3 DNA: TGCGCCAGCAGCTTATTGGCGGGCCGAGGGAATGAGCAGTTCTTC

D gene: NA
J gene: TRBJ2-2
clone size: NA
V gene: TRBV5-4
CDR3 protein: CASSPGLTGELFF
CDR3 DNA: TGTGCCAGCAGCCCCGGACTAACCGGGGAGCTGTTTTTT

D gene: TRBD1
J gene: TRBJ1-2
clone size: NA
V gene: TRBV23-1
CDR3 protein: CASSQSQGGLYGYTF
CDR3 DNA: TGCGCCAGCAGTCAATCCCAGGGGGGCCTCTATGGCTACACCTTC